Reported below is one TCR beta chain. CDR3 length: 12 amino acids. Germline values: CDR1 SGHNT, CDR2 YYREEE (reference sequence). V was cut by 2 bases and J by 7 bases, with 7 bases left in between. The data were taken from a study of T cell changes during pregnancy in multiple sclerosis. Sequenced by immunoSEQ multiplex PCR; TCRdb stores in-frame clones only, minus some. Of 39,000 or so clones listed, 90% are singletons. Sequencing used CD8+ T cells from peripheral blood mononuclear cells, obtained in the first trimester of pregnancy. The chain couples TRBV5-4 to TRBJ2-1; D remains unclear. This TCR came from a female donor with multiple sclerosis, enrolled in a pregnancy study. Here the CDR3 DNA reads TGTGCCAGCAGCTTTGAGTCTAATGAGCAGTTCTTC. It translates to CASSFESNEQFF.